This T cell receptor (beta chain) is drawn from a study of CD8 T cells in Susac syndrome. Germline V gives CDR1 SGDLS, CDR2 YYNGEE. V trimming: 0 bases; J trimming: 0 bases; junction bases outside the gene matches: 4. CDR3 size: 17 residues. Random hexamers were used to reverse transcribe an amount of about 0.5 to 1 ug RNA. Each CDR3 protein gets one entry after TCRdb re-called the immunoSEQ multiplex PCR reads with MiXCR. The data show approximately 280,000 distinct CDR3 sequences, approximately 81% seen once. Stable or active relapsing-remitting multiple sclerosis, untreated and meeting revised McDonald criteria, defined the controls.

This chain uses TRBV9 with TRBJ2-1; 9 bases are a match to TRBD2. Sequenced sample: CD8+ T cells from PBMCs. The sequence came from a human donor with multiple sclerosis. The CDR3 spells CASSVVASGNSYNEQFF. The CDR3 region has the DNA TGTGCCAGCAGCGTAGTGGCTAGCGGGAACTCCTACAATGAGCAGTTCTTC. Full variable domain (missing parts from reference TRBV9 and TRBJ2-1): DSGVTQTPKHLITATGQRVTLRCSPRSGDLSVYWYQQSLDQGLQFLIQYYNGEERAKGNILERFSAQQFPDLHSELNLSSLELGDSALYFCASSVVASGNSYNEQFFGPGTRLTVL.